Included here is one T cell receptor (beta chain) sequence, with context. Its target antigen remains unknown. Base qualities are not provided; no much larger clone lies one nucleotide away. Ficoll-Paque density gradient centrifugation was the method used to isolate PBMCs. The data originate from a study of T-cell memory formation after mild COVID-19 (dated by TCRdb to about 2021). Background for the entire study: Most TCR sequence clusters were specific to one of the two donors. The cohort comprised two young, previously healthy adult volunteers, one female and one male. Longitudinal TCRalpha and TCRbeta repertoire sequencing tracked T-cell clones expanding and contracting after mild COVID-19 in two donors.

Sequenced using an Illumina NovaSeq 6000. TCRalpha and TCRbeta cDNA libraries were constructed by 5'RACE with constant-segment primers, with sample barcodes and unique molecular identifiers being introduced. RNA was extracted from every sample with Trizol reagent. Libraries were amplified in two PCR steps, with a second sample barcode and Illumina TruSeq adapters added in the second step. The libraries were sequenced on an Illumina NovaSeq using 2 x 150 bp paired-end reads. The authors' analysis ran thus. The reads were demultiplexed and collapsed into UMI-guided consensus sequences using migec v1.2.7. Using mixcr v2.1.11, UMI consensuses were aligned to TRA and TRB V and J templates and then assembled into clonotypes. Clonotypes were classified as expanded or contracted when called significant by both edgeR and NoisET, with noise models trained on biological replicates. edgeR calls used a false discovery rate-adjusted p below 0.01 and a log2 fold-change threshold of 1. As an exploratory analysis of dynamics, PCA with hierarchical clustering was applied to max-normalized trajectories of the 1000 most abundant clonotypes. Each responding clone was given a CD4 or CD8 phenotype based on the CD4+ and CD8+ repertoires, which had been sequenced separately. In-frame beta chains were kept once TCRdb had trimmed the public reads at Q25 with fastp and called clones with MiXCR. One record per CDR3 amino acid sequence lists the most common genes and DNA. It is TCRdb's table, rather than the study itself, that gives the V and J calls and clone size. The sample table shows hundreds of thousands of distinct CDR3 sequences, and 28% are seen once. 13% of the sample belongs to the ten largest clones.

Here is what the overall study found, with its caveats: The study included only a couple of mild cases, and larger cohorts that include severe cases with pre-infection samples were judged to be necessary. SARS-CoV-2 specificity of the second-wave clones peaking on day 37 was not confirmed. Contracting CD4+ clones were located mainly in the CM and EM memory subsets, whereas CD8+ clones were found to be enriched in EMRA. Some responding clones were detected in pre-infection memory, which suggested that pre-existing cross-reactive memory T cells had joined the SARS-CoV-2 response. Clones contracting from day 15 to 85 had balanced CD4/CD8 phenotypes, while a second wave expanding from day 15 to 37 was biased towards CD4+.

Specimen: PBMCs or a T cell subset sorted from them (not recorded which). The origin of this receptor is an adult woman who had mild COVID-19 (a few samples of this study predate the infection). The sample titles of this study are shuffled in the database, so cell type and time point are left out; the donor was told from shared clones.

Here is the DNA: TGCGCCAGCAGCTTGGAAGTGACAGCCTCCTACGAGCAGTACTTC. Translation gives CASSLEVTASYEQYF. This chain is built from TRBV5-1 and TRBJ2-7, with a tentative D gene TRBD1 over 5 matching bases. From its cysteine to its phenylalanine, the CDR3 spans 15 amino acids. Only CDR3 DNA remains: 45 bases, in frame from the first base. CDR1 SGHRS and CDR2 YFSETQ are derived from the germline V gene. V was cut back by 0 bases and J by 0 bases, leaving a gap of 10 bases between them.